Sequencing of this TCR beta chain was carried out in a study of shared clonotypes between healthy human individuals. Study-wide results and limits: Naive subsets, compared against memory subsets, generally had larger estimated richness values. Clonotype sharing levels among donors were expected to vary with sequencing depth.

As regards this clone: What it binds is unknown.

V shed 3 bases, J shed 7 bases, and the junction held 13 bases outside the gene matches. This CDR3 has 18 amino acids. Per germline, CDR1 MNHEY and CDR2 SMNVEV (reference sequence). The method was immunoSEQ multiplex PCR; TCRdb's version includes in-frame clones alone and lacks a portion of them. The sample lists about 1.1 million clones; 78% were seen once. The chain employs TRBV27 and TRBJ2-1; 12 bases line up with TRBD2. The receptor comes from a man younger than 35 in good health. Some clones in this sample may be carry-over from other donors' samples. The sequencing sample was made of memory CD4+ T cells from PBMCs. Subset here: CD45RA-negative fraction. The CDR3 loop is CASSLLGLAGGRGNEQFF. The CDR3 DNA follows: TGTGCCAGCAGTTTGTTAGGCCTAGCGGGAGGGAGGGGGAATGAGCAGTTCTTC.